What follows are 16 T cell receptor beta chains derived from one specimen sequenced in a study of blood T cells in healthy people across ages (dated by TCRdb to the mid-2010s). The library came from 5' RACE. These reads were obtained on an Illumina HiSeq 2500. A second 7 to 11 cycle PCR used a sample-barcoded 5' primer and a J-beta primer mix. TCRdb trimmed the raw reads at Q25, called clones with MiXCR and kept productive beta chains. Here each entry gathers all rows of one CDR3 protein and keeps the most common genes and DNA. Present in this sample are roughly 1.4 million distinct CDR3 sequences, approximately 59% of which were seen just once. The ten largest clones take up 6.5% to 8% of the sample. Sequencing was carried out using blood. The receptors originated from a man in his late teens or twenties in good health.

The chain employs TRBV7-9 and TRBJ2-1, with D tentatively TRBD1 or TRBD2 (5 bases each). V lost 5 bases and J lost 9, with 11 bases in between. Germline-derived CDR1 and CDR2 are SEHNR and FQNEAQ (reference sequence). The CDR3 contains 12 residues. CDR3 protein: CASSRGGSEQFF. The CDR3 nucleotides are TGTGCCAGCAGCCGTGGGGGAAGTGAGCAGTTCTTC.

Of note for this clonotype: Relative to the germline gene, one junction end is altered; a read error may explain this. The CDR3 region is CSARTLTSGSSEQYF. The CDR3 DNA reads as TGCAGTGCTAGAACCCTGACTAGCGGCTCCTCCGAGCAGTACTTC. This chain links TRBV20-1 with TRBJ2-7; TRBD2 aligns across 9 bases. Germline CDR1 reads DFQATT; CDR2 reads SNEGSKA (reference sequence). The CDR3 length is 15 residues.

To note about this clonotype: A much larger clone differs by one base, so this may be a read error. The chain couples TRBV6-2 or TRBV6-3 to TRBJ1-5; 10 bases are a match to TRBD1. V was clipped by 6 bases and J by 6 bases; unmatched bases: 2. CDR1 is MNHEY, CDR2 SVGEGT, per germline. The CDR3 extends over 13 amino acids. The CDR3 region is CASRGQGTQPQHF. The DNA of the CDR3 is TGTGCCAGCAGGGGACAGGGGACTCAGCCCCAGCATTTT.

CDR3 coding DNA: TGCAGTGCTAGAGATCGACTCAGCGGGGGGGCGACGGATACGCAGTATTTT. Translation gives CSARDRLSGGATDTQYF. The chain recombines TRBV20-1 with TRBJ2-3, with TRBD2 matching 10 bases. V lost 0 bases to trimming and J lost 6 bases; unmatched junction nucleotides: 12. CDR1 and CDR2 (germline): DFQATT, SNEGSKA (reference sequence). The CDR3 runs 17 residues.

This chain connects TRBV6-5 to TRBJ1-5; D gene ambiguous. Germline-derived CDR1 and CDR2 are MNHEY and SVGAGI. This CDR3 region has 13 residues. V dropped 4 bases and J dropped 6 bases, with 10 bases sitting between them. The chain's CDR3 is CASSWGGRQPQHF. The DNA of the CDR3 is TGTGCCAGCAGTTGGGGAGGGCGTCAGCCCCAGCATTTT.

Here the CDR3 reads CSAERGSSYNEQFF. The CDR3 DNA sequence: TGCAGCGCCGAGCGTGGGAGCTCCTACAATGAGCAGTTCTTC. The chain is built from TRBV29-1 and TRBJ2-1, with TRBD2 as a possible D gene (5 bases). V was cut by 7 bases and J by 0 bases, with 13 bases left in between. CDR1 SQVTM and CDR2 ANQGSEA come from the germline V gene. The CDR3 has 14 residues.

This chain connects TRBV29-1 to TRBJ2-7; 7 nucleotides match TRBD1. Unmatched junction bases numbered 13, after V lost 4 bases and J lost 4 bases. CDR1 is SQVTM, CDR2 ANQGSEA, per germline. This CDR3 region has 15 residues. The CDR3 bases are TGCAGCGTTGCCCGATCCGGGACAGTAACATACGAGCAGTACTTC. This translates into CSVARSGTVTYEQYF.

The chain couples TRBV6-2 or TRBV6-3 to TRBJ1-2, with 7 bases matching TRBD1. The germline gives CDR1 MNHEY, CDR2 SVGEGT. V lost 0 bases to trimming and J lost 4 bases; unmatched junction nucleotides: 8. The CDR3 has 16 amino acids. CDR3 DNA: TGTGCCAGCAGTTACTCGACCCCAGGGACAGCCTATGGCTACACCTTC. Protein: CASSYSTPGTAYGYTF.

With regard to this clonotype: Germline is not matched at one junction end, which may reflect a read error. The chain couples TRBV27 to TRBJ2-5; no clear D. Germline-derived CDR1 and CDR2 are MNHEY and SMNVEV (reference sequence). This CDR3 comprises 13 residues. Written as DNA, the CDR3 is TGTGCCAGCATTTTATCTCCCCTGGAGACCCAGTACTTC. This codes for CASILSPLETQYF.

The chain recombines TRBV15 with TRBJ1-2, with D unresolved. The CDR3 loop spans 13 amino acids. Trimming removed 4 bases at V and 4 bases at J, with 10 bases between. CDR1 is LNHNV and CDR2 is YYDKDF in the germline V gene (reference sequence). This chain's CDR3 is CATSINVGYGYTF. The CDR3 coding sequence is TGTGCCACCAGCATAAACGTTGGCTATGGCTACACCTTC.

The CDR3 is CATSSRDRDYEQYF. CDR3 nucleotides: TGTGCCACCAGCAGCCGGGACAGGGACTACGAGCAGTACTTC. The rearrangement joins TRBV15 to TRBJ2-7; 9 positions match TRBD1. V was clipped by 3 bases and J by 3 bases; unmatched bases: 3. The V gene's germline CDR1 is LNHNV and CDR2 YYDKDF (reference sequence). The CDR3 extends over 14 amino acids.

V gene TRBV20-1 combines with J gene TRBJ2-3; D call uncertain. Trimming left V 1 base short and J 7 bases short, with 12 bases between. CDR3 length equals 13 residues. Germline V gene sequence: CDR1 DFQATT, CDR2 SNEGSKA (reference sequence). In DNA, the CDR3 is TGCAGTGCTAGAGTGGGGATCTTTAATACGCAGTATTTT. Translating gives CSARVGIFNTQYF.

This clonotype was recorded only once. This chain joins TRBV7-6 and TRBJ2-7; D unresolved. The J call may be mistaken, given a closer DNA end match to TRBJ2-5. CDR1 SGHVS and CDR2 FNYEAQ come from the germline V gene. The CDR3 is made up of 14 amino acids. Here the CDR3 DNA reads TGTGCCAGCAGCGCCATTCTTTGGGGAGAGACCCAGTACTTC. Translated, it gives CASSAILWGETQYF.

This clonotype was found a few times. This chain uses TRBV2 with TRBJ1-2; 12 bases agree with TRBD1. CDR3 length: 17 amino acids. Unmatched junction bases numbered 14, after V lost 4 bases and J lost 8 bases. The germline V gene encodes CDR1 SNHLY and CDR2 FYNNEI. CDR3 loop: CASSVFSGTGGASGYTF. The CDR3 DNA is TGTGCCAGCAGTGTATTCTCTGGGACAGGGGGCGCGAGCGGCTACACCTTC.

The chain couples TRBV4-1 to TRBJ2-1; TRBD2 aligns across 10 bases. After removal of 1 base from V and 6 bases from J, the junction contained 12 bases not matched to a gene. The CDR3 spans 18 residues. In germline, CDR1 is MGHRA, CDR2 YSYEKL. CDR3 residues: CASSQARLAGVLGNEQFF. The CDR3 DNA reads TGCGCCAGCAGCCAAGCTCGTCTAGCGGGAGTTTTGGGCAATGAGCAGTTCTTC.

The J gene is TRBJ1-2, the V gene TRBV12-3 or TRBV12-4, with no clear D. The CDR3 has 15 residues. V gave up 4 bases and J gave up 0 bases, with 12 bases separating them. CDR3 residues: CASSSHSLTNYGYTF. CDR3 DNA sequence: TGTGCCAGCAGTTCCCACAGTTTGACTAACTATGGCTACACCTTC.